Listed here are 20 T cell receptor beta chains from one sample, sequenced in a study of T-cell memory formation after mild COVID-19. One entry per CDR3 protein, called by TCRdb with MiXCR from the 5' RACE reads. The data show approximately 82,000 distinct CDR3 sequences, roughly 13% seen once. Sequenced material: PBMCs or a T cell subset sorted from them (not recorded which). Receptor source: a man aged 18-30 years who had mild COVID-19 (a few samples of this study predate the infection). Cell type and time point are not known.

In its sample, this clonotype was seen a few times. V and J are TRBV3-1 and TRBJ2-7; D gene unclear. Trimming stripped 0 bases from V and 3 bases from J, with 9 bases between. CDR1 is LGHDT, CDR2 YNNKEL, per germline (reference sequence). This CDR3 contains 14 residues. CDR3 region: CASSQEASGYEQYV. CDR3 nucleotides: TGTGCCAGCAGCCAAGAGGCTAGTGGCTACGAGCAGTACGTC.

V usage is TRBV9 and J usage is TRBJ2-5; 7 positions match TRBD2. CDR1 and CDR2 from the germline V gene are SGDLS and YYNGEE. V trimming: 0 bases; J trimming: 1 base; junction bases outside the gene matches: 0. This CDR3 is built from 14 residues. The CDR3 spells CASSVGGGQETQYF. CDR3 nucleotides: TGTGCCAGCAGCGTAGGCGGGGGCCAAGAGACCCAGTACTTC. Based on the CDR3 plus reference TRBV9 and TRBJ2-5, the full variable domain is DSGVTQTPKHLITATGQRVTLRCSPRSGDLSVYWYQQSLDQGLQFLIQYYNGEERAKGNILERFSAQQFPDLHSELNLSSLELGDSALYFCASSVGGGQETQYFGPGTRLLVL.

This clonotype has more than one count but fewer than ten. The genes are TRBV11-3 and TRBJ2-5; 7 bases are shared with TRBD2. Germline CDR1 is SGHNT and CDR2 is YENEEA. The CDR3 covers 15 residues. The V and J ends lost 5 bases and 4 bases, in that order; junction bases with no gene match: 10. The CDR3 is CASSRTGGSGETQYF. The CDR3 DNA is TGTGCCAGCAGCCGAACGGGGGGTTCTGGAGAGACCCAGTACTTC.

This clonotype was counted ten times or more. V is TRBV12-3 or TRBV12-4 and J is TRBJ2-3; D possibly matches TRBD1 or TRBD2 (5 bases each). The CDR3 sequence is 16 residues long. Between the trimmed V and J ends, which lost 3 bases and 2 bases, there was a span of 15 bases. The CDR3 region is CASSLRDGVFTDTQYF. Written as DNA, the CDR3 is TGTGCCAGCAGTTTGAGGGACGGGGTATTCACAGATACGCAGTATTTT.

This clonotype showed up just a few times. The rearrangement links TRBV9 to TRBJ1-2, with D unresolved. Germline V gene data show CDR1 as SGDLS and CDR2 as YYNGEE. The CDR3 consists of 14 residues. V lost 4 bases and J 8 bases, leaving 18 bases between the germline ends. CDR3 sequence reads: CASSPDPPGIGYTF. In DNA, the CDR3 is TGTGCCAGCAGCCCAGACCCCCCGGGGATAGGCTACACCTTC. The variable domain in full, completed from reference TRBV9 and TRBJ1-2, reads DSGVTQTPKHLITATGQRVTLRCSPRSGDLSVYWYQQSLDQGLQFLIQYYNGEERAKGNILERFSAQQFPDLHSELNLSSLELGDSALYFCASSPDPPGIGYTFGSGTRLTVV.

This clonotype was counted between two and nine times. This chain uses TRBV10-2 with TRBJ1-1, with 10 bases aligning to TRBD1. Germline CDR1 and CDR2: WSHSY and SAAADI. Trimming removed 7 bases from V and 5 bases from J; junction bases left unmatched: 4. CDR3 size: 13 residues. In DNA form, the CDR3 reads TGCGCCAGCAAGGGACAGGGGTGGACTGAAGCTTTCTTT. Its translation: CASKGQGWTEAFF.

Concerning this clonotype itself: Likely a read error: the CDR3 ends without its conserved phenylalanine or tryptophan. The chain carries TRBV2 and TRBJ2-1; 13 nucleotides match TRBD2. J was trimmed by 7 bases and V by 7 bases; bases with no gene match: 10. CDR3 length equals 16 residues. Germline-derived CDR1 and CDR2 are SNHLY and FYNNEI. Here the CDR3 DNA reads TGTGCCAGCACTATCACTAGCGGGGGGGCCTTAAATGAGCAGTTCATC. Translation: CASTITSGGALNEQFI.

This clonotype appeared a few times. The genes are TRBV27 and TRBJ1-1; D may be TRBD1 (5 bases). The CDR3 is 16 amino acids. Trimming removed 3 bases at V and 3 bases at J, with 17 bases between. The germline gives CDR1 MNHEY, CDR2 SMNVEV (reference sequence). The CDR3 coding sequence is TGTGCCAGCAGTTTTAATTGGGGGGAAAGGTACACTGAAGCTTTCTTT. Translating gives CASSFNWGERYTEAFF.

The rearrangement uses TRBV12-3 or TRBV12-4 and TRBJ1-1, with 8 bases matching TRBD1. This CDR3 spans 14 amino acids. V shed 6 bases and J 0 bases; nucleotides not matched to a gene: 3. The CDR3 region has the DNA TGTGCCAGCAGCACAGGGGGAATGAACACTGAAGCTTTCTTT. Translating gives CASSTGGMNTEAFF.

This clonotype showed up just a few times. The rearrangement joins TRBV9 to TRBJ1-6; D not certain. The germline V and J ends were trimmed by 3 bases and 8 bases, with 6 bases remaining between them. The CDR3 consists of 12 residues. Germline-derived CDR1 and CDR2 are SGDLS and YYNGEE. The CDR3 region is CASSEDDSPLHF. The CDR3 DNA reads TGTGCCAGCAGCGAGGATGATTCACCCCTCCACTTT.

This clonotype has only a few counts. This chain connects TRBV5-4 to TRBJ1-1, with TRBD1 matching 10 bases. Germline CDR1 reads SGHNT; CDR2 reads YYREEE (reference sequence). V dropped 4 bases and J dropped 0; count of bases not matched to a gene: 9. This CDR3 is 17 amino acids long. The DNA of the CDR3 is TGTGCCAGCAGCGCAGGGGACAGGGGTTTTCTGAACACTGAAGCTTTCTTT. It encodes CASSAGDRGFLNTEAFF.

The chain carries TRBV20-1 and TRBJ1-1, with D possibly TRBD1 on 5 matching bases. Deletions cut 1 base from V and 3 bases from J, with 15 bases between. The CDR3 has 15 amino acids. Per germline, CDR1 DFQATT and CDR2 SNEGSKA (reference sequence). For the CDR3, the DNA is TGCAGTGCTAGAGGGTTGGGCAGAGGGGACACTGAAGCTTTCTTT. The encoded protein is CSARGLGRGDTEAFF.

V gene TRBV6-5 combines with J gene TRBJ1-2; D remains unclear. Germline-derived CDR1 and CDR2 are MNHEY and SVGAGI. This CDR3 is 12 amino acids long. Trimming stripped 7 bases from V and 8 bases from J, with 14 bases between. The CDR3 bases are TGTGCCAGCAATCATAGGGCCGGAGGCTACACCTTC. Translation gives CASNHRAGGYTF.

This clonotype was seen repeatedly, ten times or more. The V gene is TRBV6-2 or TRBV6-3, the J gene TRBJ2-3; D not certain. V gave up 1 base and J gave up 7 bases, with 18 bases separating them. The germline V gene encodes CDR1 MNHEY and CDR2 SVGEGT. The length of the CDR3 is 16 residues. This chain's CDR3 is CASSYWSAGRVNTQYF. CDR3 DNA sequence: TGTGCCAGCAGTTACTGGTCGGCAGGCCGGGTGAATACGCAGTATTTT.

CDR3 coding DNA: TGCGCCAGCAGTGACCCAAGGACTAGCGGGGACGGGGAGCTGTTTTTT. Protein: CASSDPRTSGDGELFF. J is TRBJ2-2 and V is TRBV10-1; TRBD2 matches 12 bases. Losses at the gene ends were 3 bases for V and 7 bases for J; bases not matched to a gene: 6. In germline, CDR1 is WNHNN, CDR2 SYGVQD (reference sequence). The CDR3 loop spans 16 amino acids.

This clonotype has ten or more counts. CDR3 amino acids: CASSLVGLPYNEQFF. DNA of the CDR3: TGTGCCAGCAGCTTAGTGGGGCTACCCTACAATGAGCAGTTCTTC. The gene calls are TRBV7-6 and TRBJ2-1, with a possible D match to TRBD1 (5 bases). The CDR3 extends over 15 amino acids. Germline CDR1 reads SGHVS; CDR2 reads FNYEAQ. V lost 1 base to trimming and J lost 2 bases, with 9 bases between them.

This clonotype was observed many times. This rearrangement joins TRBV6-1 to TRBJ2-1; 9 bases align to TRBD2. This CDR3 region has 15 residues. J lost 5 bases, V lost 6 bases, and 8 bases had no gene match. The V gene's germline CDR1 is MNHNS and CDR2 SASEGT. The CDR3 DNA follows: TGTGCCAGCAGGACCCTTAGACTAGCGGACAATGAGCAGTTCTTC. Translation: CASRTLRLADNEQFF.

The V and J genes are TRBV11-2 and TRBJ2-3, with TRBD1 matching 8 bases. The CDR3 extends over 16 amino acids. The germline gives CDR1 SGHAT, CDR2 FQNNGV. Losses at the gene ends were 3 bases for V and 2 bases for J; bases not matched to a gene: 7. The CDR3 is CASSLVQGAHTDTQYF. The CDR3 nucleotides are TGTGCCAGCAGCTTGGTCCAGGGGGCGCACACAGATACGCAGTATTTT.

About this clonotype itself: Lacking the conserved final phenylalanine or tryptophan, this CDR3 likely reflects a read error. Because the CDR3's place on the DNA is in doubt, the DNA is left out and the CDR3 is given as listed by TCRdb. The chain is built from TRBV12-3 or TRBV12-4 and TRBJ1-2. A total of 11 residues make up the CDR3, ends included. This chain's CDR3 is CASSLGRTRPI.

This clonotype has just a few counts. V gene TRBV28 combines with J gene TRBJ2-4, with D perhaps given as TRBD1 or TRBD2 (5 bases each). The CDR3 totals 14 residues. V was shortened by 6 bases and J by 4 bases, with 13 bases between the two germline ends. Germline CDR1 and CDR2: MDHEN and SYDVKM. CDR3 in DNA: TGTGCCAGCAGCCCCCTGGGGGTTAAAAACATTCAGTACTTC. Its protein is CASSPLGVKNIQYF. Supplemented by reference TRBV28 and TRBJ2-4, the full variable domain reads DVKVTQSSRYLVKRTGEKVFLECVQDMDHENMFWYRQDPGLGLRLIYFSYDVKMKEKGDIPEGYSVSREKKERFSLILESASTNQTSMYLCASSPLGVKNIQYFGAGTRLSVL.